The next 26 T cell receptor beta chains were all read from a single sample in a study of immune evolution from preneoplasia to lung adenocarcinoma (dated by TCRdb to the early 2020s). Libraries were prepared through the immunoSEQ multiplex PCR assay. In TCRdb, the immuneACCESS table is reduced to in-frame sequences with V and J assigned. These tables do not hold every clone; where another copy was compared, an unresolved V gene accounts for under half, and the others remain unexplained. The sample contains about 8,800 clones, 77% of them found a single time. The ten top clones hold about 6.9% of the sample. Sequencing input: FFPE lung adenocarcinoma in situ tissue. The cell subset or site label, read with the paper, signifies: preinvasive adenocarcinoma in situ (AIS). The receptors here all came from a person aged 55-80 years with lung adenocarcinoma.

This sequence joins TRBV5-6 and TRBJ2-6; 9 bases fit TRBD1. CDR1 is SGHDT and CDR2 is YYEEEE in the germline V gene. CDR3 length equals 18 residues. Losses at the gene ends were 5 bases for V and 0 bases for J; bases not matched to a gene: 9. CDR3 protein: CASSESGQGRSGANVLTF. The CDR3 region has the DNA TGTGCCAGCAGTGAGTCTGGACAGGGGCGCTCTGGGGCCAACGTCCTGACTTTC.

This chain uses TRBV7-3 with TRBJ1-2; no clear D. With 4 bases removed from V and 7 bases from J, the gap between germline ends came to 13 bases. The germline V gene has CDR1 SGHTA and CDR2 FQGTGA. The CDR3 is made up of 13 amino acids. The CDR3 loop is CASSSNTGSGYTF. DNA of the CDR3: TGTGCCAGCAGCTCAAACACCGGGTCTGGCTACACCTTC.

The chain is built from TRBV6-5 and TRBJ2-5, with 8 bases identical to TRBD1. CDR1 and CDR2 (germline): MNHEY, SVGAGI. V trimming: 6 bases; J trimming: 5 bases; junction bases outside the gene matches: 11. This CDR3 is 15 amino acids long. CDR3 DNA: TGTGCCAGCAGCCAGGACAGGGTTGGGTGGGAGACCCAGTACTTC. Translating it yields CASSQDRVGWETQYF.

In its sample, this clone was seen once. V and J are TRBV7-8 and TRBJ2-2, with D possibly TRBD1 on 5 matching bases. The CDR3 is 14 amino acids. Deletions cut 3 bases from V and 6 bases from J, with 11 bases between. Germline lookup yields CDR1 SGHVS and CDR2 FQNEAQ. The CDR3, as DNA: TGTGCCAGCAGCTTTTACAGCAGGGCCGGGGAGCTGTTTTTT. Its translation: CASSFYSRAGELFF.

The V gene is TRBV29-1, the J gene TRBJ1-1; D is unclear. Germline CDR1 SQVTM, CDR2 ANQGSEA. This CDR3 is 11 amino acids long. Deletions cut 7 bases from V and 2 bases from J, with 8 bases between. In nucleotides, the CDR3 is TGCAGCGCCGGCCATAACACTGAAGCTTTCTTT. Its translation: CSAGHNTEAFF. Variable domain in full (rest from reference TRBV29-1 and TRBJ1-1): SAVISQKPSRDICQRGTSLTIQCQVDSQVTMMFWYRQQPGQSLTLIATANQGSEATYESGFVIDKFPISRPNLTFSTLTVSNMSPEDSSIYLCSAGHNTEAFFGQGTRLTVV.

CDR3 nucleotide sequence: TGTGCCAGCAGCTTTGTGTTCACAGATACGCAGTATTTT. This translates into CASSFVFTDTQYF. The chain employs TRBV5-8 and TRBJ2-3; D is undetermined. The CDR3 is 13 residues long. V lost 2 bases to trimming and J lost 2 bases, with 6 bases between them. Germline-derived CDR1 and CDR2 are SGHTS and YDEGEE.

V and J are TRBV14 and TRBJ2-2; TRBD1 might be the D (5 bases). CDR1 and CDR2 (germline): SGHDN, FVKESK. The CDR3 spans 12 residues. V was clipped by 5 bases and J by 9 bases, with 10 bases between them. The CDR3 sequence: CASSTQGWELFF. CDR3 bases: TGTGCCAGCAGCACCCAGGGCTGGGAGCTGTTTTTT.

This chain joins TRBV20-1 and TRBJ2-3; no reliable D call. V was clipped by 3 bases and J by 2 bases, with 3 bases between them. The CDR3 is 11 residues long. Germline values: CDR1 DFQATT, CDR2 SNEGSKA (reference sequence). CDR3 DNA sequence: TGCAGTGCTAGCGACACAGATACGCAGTATTTT. Its translation is CSASDTDTQYF.

This chain joins TRBV11-2 and TRBJ2-7; unclear D gene. The germline CDR1 and CDR2 sequences are SGHAT and FQNNGV. The CDR3 loop spans 15 amino acids. The V and J ends lost 5 bases and 5 bases respectively, with 19 bases between them. For the CDR3, the DNA is TGTGCCAGCAGCCTCGACCTCGGGTATACCGACGAGCAGTACTTC. This encodes CASSLDLGYTDEQYF.

The genes are TRBV5-1 and TRBJ1-6, with D unresolved. CDR1 and CDR2 (germline): SGHRS, YFSETQ. V lost 0 bases to trimming and J lost 5 bases, with 9 bases between them. The CDR3 extends over 15 amino acids. Written as DNA, the CDR3 is TGCGCCAGCAGCTTGGCACACCAAGATAATTCACCCCTCCACTTT. Its protein is CASSLAHQDNSPLHF. The variable domain in full, completed from reference TRBV5-1 and TRBJ1-6, reads KAGVTQTPRYLIKTRGQQVTLSCSPISGHRSVSWYQQTPGQGLQFLFEYFSETQRNKGNFPGRFSGRQFSNSRSEMNVSTLELGDSALYLCASSLAHQDNSPLHFGNGTRLTVT.

The V call is TRBV10-3, the J call TRBJ2-2; D not resolved. Trimming shortened V by 3 bases and J by 4 bases, and 15 bases separated the two germline ends. Germline CDR1 ENHRY, CDR2 SYGVKD. CDR3 length equals 16 residues. The chain's CDR3 is CAISDSLGFSTGELFF. CDR3 sequence (DNA): TGTGCCATCAGTGACTCCCTGGGGTTCTCCACCGGGGAGCTGTTTTTT.

The rearrangement joins TRBV28 to TRBJ1-5; D not certain. The germline gives CDR1 MDHEN, CDR2 SYDVKM. CDR3 length: 12 amino acids. Trimming pared 6 bases from V and 3 bases from J, leaving 6 bases between. The CDR3 is CASRRNNQPQHF. For the CDR3, the DNA is TGTGCCAGCAGACGGAACAATCAGCCCCAGCATTTT.

This clone showed up just a few times. This rearrangement joins TRBV5-1 to TRBJ2-3; TRBD2 is a possible D gene (6 bases). CDR3 length equals 17 residues. The V gene's germline CDR1 is SGHRS and CDR2 YFSETQ. Trimming removed 4 bases from V and 2 bases from J, with 20 bases in between. As DNA, the CDR3 is TGCGCCAGCAGCCTCCGGTCCCCCAGGGAGGCCACAGATACGCAGTATTTT. It translates to CASSLRSPREATDTQYF.

This chain uses TRBV6-6 with TRBJ1-2; 8 bases are a match to TRBD1. The CDR3 consists of 13 residues. J lost 8 bases, V lost 6 bases, and 8 bases had no gene match. Per the germline V gene, CDR1 is MNHNY and CDR2 is SVGAGI (reference sequence). In DNA form, the CDR3 reads TGTGCCAGCAGAGACAGGGGATCGCAGGGCTACACCTTC. Translated, it gives CASRDRGSQGYTF.

The chain carries TRBV5-1 and TRBJ1-4; D unclear. V was clipped by 1 base and J by 12 bases, with 10 bases between them. Germline CDR1 reads SGHRS; CDR2 reads YFSETQ. This CDR3 contains 12 residues. The CDR3 DNA follows: TGCGCCAGCAGCTTGAATGGGAAAGAACTGTTTTTT. This gives the protein CASSLNGKELFF.

This clone has only one observation. This rearrangement joins TRBV2 to TRBJ2-1; weak D call: TRBD1 (5 bases). The V end was cut by 2 bases, the J end by 6 bases, with 8 bases between. This CDR3 spans 13 amino acids. The germline CDR1 and CDR2 sequences are SNHLY and FYNNEI. CDR3 sequence reads: CASSEQGFNEQFF. CDR3 in DNA: TGTGCCAGCAGTGAACAGGGTTTCAATGAGCAGTTCTTC.

The gene calls are TRBV7-8 and TRBJ1-6, with no clear D. The CDR3 contains 12 residues. V lost 3 bases and J lost 4, with 1 base in between. Germline loops: CDR1 SGHVS, CDR2 FQNEAQ. The CDR3 loop is CASSFYNSPLHF. In DNA, the CDR3 is TGTGCCAGCAGCTTTTATAATTCACCCCTCCACTTT.

The gene calls are TRBV27 and TRBJ1-1; no firm D call. Germline V gene sequence: CDR1 MNHEY, CDR2 SMNVEV (reference sequence). The CDR3 runs to 13 residues. Trimming took off 7 bases at V and 3 bases at J, with 12 bases between the two ends. The CDR3 here is CASKVGRYTEAFF. The CDR3 nucleotides read TGTGCCAGCAAGGTGGGCCGGTACACTGAAGCTTTCTTT.

The V and J genes are TRBV9 and TRBJ2-7, with 9 positions matching TRBD2. The CDR3 contains 16 residues. The V gene's germline CDR1 is SGDLS and CDR2 YYNGEE. V lost 2 bases, J lost 3 bases, and 9 bases stayed unmatched. CDR3 protein: CASSVGSGGPYYEQYF. Here the CDR3 DNA reads TGTGCCAGCAGCGTGGGGAGCGGGGGGCCCTACTACGAGCAGTACTTC.

In DNA form, the CDR3 reads TGCGCCAGCAGCTTAAGAGACAGGGTCCAGAATTCACCCCTCCACTTT. This sequence encodes CASSLRDRVQNSPLHF. J is TRBJ1-6 and V is TRBV5-1, with 7 bases fitting TRBD1. Germline V gene sequence: CDR1 SGHRS, CDR2 YFSETQ. This CDR3 has 16 amino acids. Losses at the gene ends were 2 bases for V and 7 bases for J; bases not matched to a gene: 9.

The chain recombines TRBV9 with TRBJ1-3; D call uncertain. Trimming left V 3 bases short and J 0 bases short, with 10 bases between. The CDR3 runs 15 residues. Per germline, CDR1 SGDLS and CDR2 YYNGEE. The CDR3 DNA sequence: TGTGCCAGCAGCGCCGACGGCGGCTCTGGAAACACCATATATTTT. It is translated as CASSADGGSGNTIYF.

The chain links TRBV10-3 to TRBJ1-4; 10 nucleotides align to TRBD1. Germline V lookup: CDR1 ENHRY, CDR2 SYGVKD. The CDR3 consists of 15 residues. Germline trimming cut 4 bases from V and 8 bases from J; bases unmatched to any gene: 7. CDR3 DNA: TGTGCCATCAGTGCTACGGGACAGGGGACCGAAAAACTGTTTTTT. Its protein product is CAISATGQGTEKLFF.

CDR3 nucleotides: TGTGCCAGCAGTTTAGCCGGGACAGGGTCCTGGTATACTGAAGCTTTCTTT. Translated, it gives CASSLAGTGSWYTEAFF. V gene TRBV28 combines with J gene TRBJ1-1; TRBD1 aligns across 9 bases. The CDR3 contains 17 residues. The V and J ends lost 2 bases and 5 bases, in that order; junction bases with no gene match: 12. Germline CDR1 is MDHEN and CDR2 is SYDVKM.

J is TRBJ2-3 and V is TRBV19; 7 bases fit TRBD1. CDR3 length: 16 residues. The ends lost 3 bases at V and 3 bases at J; junction bases unmatched: 9. Looked up from germline, CDR1 is LNHDA and CDR2 is SQIVND (reference sequence). CDR3 residues: CASSIGQGVVTDTQYF. CDR3 DNA: TGTGCCAGTAGTATCGGGCAGGGGGTAGTGACAGATACGCAGTATTTT.

This clone was seen just once. The gene calls are TRBV28 and TRBJ2-6, with D unclear. This CDR3 region has 15 residues. Per germline, CDR1 MDHEN and CDR2 SYDVKM. V shed 7 bases and J shed 0 bases, with 10 bases lying between them. The CDR3 protein is CASNQGISGANVLTF. CDR3 in DNA: TGTGCCAGCAACCAAGGCATCTCTGGGGCCAACGTCCTGACTTTC.

DNA of the CDR3: TGTGCCAGCAGTCCCCCAGGATCCCACGAGCAGTACTTC. Its protein product is CASSPPGSHEQYF. This chain joins TRBV7-9 and TRBJ2-7, with unresolved D. The length of the CDR3 is 13 residues. Trimming took off 6 bases at V and 5 bases at J, with 14 bases between the two ends. CDR1 is SEHNR, CDR2 FQNEAQ, per germline (reference sequence).